The sequence of this TCR beta chain was determined in a study of graft-versus-host responses after intestinal transplantation. Findings and caveats of the study: Researchers found GvH clones in recipient marrow, and some showed up first in ileum or blood.

V gave up 4 bases and J gave up 1 base, with 11 bases separating them. The CDR3 length is 14 residues. Germline CDR1 SGHNT, CDR2 YYREEE (reference sequence). A remark on this clone: Antigen unknown.

The table came from immunoSEQ multiplex PCR; TCRdb's copy has only in-frame clones and leaves some out. The sample has tens of thousands of clones, about nine tenths seen once. The TCR sequence derives from a human donor who received an intestinal transplant. Material: unstimulated CD4+ T cells sorted from spleen or lymph node cells, obtained before intestinal transplant. The chain links TRBV5-4 to TRBJ1-1; no clear D gene. The CDR3 DNA is TGTGCCAGCAGCGCACGAGTCGGGAACACTGAAGCTTTCTTT. Residues: CASSARVGNTEAFF.